This TCR beta chain originates from a study of blood T cell repertoires in COVID-19. Study in general: Whether acute or convalescent, the COVID-19 samples came from the United States, Italy and Spain. T cells, B-cell-depleted T cells, or PBMCs provided the cDNA or gDNA that served as material.

Enrolment of Seattle patients took place during active infection, and they were followed longitudinally. The V gene's germline CDR1 is MNHEY and CDR2 SVGAGI. CDR3 length: 14 residues. The trim removed 6 bases at V and 4 bases at J, leaving 3 bases unmatched. In the study's own analysis: Counts of nucleated cells, estimated from reference gene primer amplification, were obtained. Data came from immunoSEQ multiplex PCR; TCRdb stores just in-frame clones and leaves some out. V and J calls and clone size follow that table, whereas D and trimming were derived from the DNA. The sample contains fewer than 90,000 clones, more than 65% of which appear only once.

The genes are TRBV6-5 and TRBJ1-2; 12 bases match TRBD1. The sequenced material came from peripheral blood. This TCR was sampled from a man aged 65 to 79 with COVID-19, enrolled during active disease. CDR3 DNA: TGTGCCAGCAGGGGGACAGGGGGCTTCTATGGCTACACCTTC. Residues: CASRGTGGFYGYTF.